The next 20 T cell receptor beta chains were all read from a single sample in a study of T-cell memory formation after mild COVID-19. TCRdb reprocessed the 5' RACE reads via MiXCR and lists one record per CDR3 protein. The sample carries 350,000 to 550,000 distinct CDR3 sequences, roughly 18% recorded once. The sample was PBMCs or a T cell subset sorted from them (not recorded which). Receptors originate from a man between 18 and 35 years old who had mild COVID-19 (a few samples of this study predate the infection). Cell type and time point are not known.

This clonotype was seen more than once but under ten times. The DNA of the CDR3 is TGTGCCAGCAGCTTAGGTGGGCTAGCGGGGGGAGTTGAGCAGTTCTTC. It specifies CASSLGGLAGGVEQFF. The genes are TRBV7-6 and TRBJ2-1; the match to TRBD2 covers 11 bases. This CDR3 is 16 amino acids long. Germline lookup yields CDR1 SGHVS and CDR2 FNYEAQ. J was trimmed by 9 bases and V by 1 base; bases with no gene match: 8.

The V gene is TRBV20-1, the J gene TRBJ1-2; the D is unclear. Trimming took 6 bases from V and 1 from J, leaving 9 bases between them. Germline lookup yields CDR1 DFQATT and CDR2 SNEGSKA (reference sequence). The CDR3 length is 12 residues. CDR3 amino acids: CSAFSYNYGYTF. The CDR3 nucleotides read TGCAGTGCCTTCTCTTATAACTATGGCTACACCTTC.

The chain is built from TRBV7-2 and TRBJ1-1; D may be TRBD1 (5 bases). Trimming pared 5 bases from V and 3 bases from J, leaving 13 bases between. This CDR3 has 14 residues. Germline lookup yields CDR1 SGHTA and CDR2 FQGNSA. CDR3 nucleotide sequence: TGTGCCAGCAGCCGGCGGGGGTGGGACACTGAAGCTTTCTTT. This sequence encodes CASSRRGWDTEAFF.

The chain uses TRBV6-2 or TRBV6-3 and TRBJ2-3; D unresolved. This CDR3 is built from 16 residues. The V end lost 3 bases, the J end lost 2 bases, and 15 bases lay between the germline ends. Germline loops: CDR1 MNHEY, CDR2 SVGEGT. This CDR3 is CASSYGNHRPTDTQYF. The CDR3 DNA is TGTGCCAGCAGTTATGGTAACCACCGTCCCACAGATACGCAGTATTTT.

The chain employs TRBV20-1 and TRBJ2-2, with 9 positions matching TRBD1. Germline CDR1 DFQATT, CDR2 SNEGSKA (reference sequence). V was pared by 5 bases and J by 7 bases, with 8 bases of the junction left unmatched. This CDR3 spans 14 amino acids. The CDR3 here is CSAPGQGINGELFF. The CDR3 DNA reads as TGCAGTGCTCCGGGACAGGGCATAAACGGGGAGCTGTTTTTT.

This clonotype has only a few counts. The rearrangement uses TRBV6-5 and TRBJ2-5, with 9 bases that match TRBD1. This CDR3 is 15 amino acids long. V trimming: 2 bases; J trimming: 7 bases; junction bases outside the gene matches: 8. The germline V gene encodes CDR1 MNHEY and CDR2 SVGAGI. The CDR3 is CASSYARGQGRTQYF. The DNA for the CDR3 is TGTGCCAGCAGTTACGCTCGCGGACAGGGGAGGACCCAGTACTTC.

A few counts support this clonotype. The V and J genes are TRBV19 and TRBJ1-5; 7 nucleotides match TRBD1. The V segment lost 6 bases and the J segment 9 bases; nucleotides outside the gene matches: 11. The CDR3 is made up of 14 amino acids. Germline loops: CDR1 LNHDA, CDR2 SQIVND (reference sequence). The CDR3 DNA sequence: TGTGCCAGTAGACTCACAGGGGATGGTGGGCCCCAGCATTTT. Translation gives CASRLTGDGGPQHF.

DNA of the CDR3: TGTGCCAGCAGCCAAGAGGGGTTAAATAATGAAAAACTGTTTTTT. It encodes CASSQEGLNNEKLFF. The J gene is TRBJ1-4, the V gene TRBV3-1, with D hard to call. CDR1 is LGHDT and CDR2 is YNNKEL in the germline V gene (reference sequence). The germline V and J ends were trimmed by 0 bases and 4 bases, with 9 bases remaining between them. The CDR3 sequence is 15 residues long. Drawing the rest from reference TRBV3-1 and TRBJ1-4, the complete variable domain is DTAVSQTPKYLVTQMGNDKSIKCEQNLGHDTMYWYKQDSKKFLKIMFSYNNKELIINETVPNRFSPKSPDKAHLNLHINSLELGDSAVYFCASSQEGLNNEKLFFGSGTQLSVL.

This clonotype came up a few times. The chain links TRBV27 to TRBJ1-6, with D possibly being TRBD1 (5 bases). Trimming left V 6 bases short and J 7 bases short, with 13 bases between. CDR1 is MNHEY, CDR2 SMNVEV, per germline (reference sequence). The CDR3 totals 14 residues. CDR3 coding DNA: TGTGCCAGCAGCTATGGGGGTTGGAATTCACCCCTCCACTTT. Its translation is CASSYGGWNSPLHF.

J is TRBJ2-7 and V is TRBV6-1; TRBD1 agrees at 8 bases. CDR3 length equals 16 residues. With V trimmed by 6 bases and J by 5 bases, 15 bases remained unmatched. From germline, CDR1 is MNHNS and CDR2 SASEGT. The CDR3: CASSRRSGGARDEQYV. The CDR3 DNA follows: TGTGCCAGCAGCCGAAGGTCAGGGGGCGCGCGCGACGAGCAGTACGTC.

The V and J genes are TRBV4-1 and TRBJ1-2; D possibly corresponds to TRBD1 (5 bases). The CDR3 covers 13 residues. V lost 5 bases, J lost 8 bases, and 15 bases lay in between. The germline gives CDR1 MGHRA, CDR2 YSYEKL. CDR3 sequence reads: CASSGEGKRGYTF. The CDR3 bases are TGCGCCAGCAGCGGGGAGGGGAAGAGGGGCTACACCTTC.

About this clonotype: A read error may produce the germline difference seen at one junction end. The chain recombines TRBV19 with TRBJ1-1, with TRBD1 as a possible D gene (6 bases). CDR1 and CDR2 from the germline V gene are LNHDA and SQIVND (reference sequence). The CDR3 loop spans 11 amino acids. CDR3: CASIAGVEFRF. The CDR3 nucleotides are TGTGCCAGTATCGCAGGGGTCGAGTTCCGGTTT.

This clonotype was counted a few times. The gene calls are TRBV2 and TRBJ1-3; no firm D call. This CDR3 contains 12 residues. The V gene's germline CDR1 is SNHLY and CDR2 FYNNEI. Trimming took 4 bases from V and 4 from J, leaving 5 bases between them. The CDR3 here is CASSVRGNTIYF. The CDR3 DNA reads as TGTGCCAGCAGTGTCAGGGGAAACACCATATATTTT.

The chain joins TRBV12-3 or TRBV12-4 to TRBJ1-3; D ambiguous. V dropped 0 bases and J dropped 4 bases, with 4 bases sitting between them. This CDR3 is built from 13 residues. CDR3 sequence: CASSLARGNTIYF. For the CDR3, the DNA is TGTGCCAGCAGTTTAGCTCGAGGAAACACCATATATTTT.

This clonotype was detected a few times. The V gene is TRBV11-2, the J gene TRBJ2-3, with D unclear. Germline V gene lookup returns CDR1 SGHAT and CDR2 FQNNGV. The V and J ends lost 0 bases and 0 bases respectively, with 4 bases between them. The CDR3 covers 14 residues. The CDR3 nucleotides are TGTGCCAGCAGCTTAGACTGGAGCACAGATACGCAGTATTTT. Protein: CASSLDWSTDTQYF. The full variable domain, completed using reference TRBV11-2 and TRBJ2-3, is EAGVAQSPRYKIIEKRQSVAFWCNPISGHATLYWYQQILGQGPKLLIQFQNNGVVDDSQLPKDRFSAERLKGVDSTLKIQPAKLEDSAVYLCASSLDWSTDTQYFGPGTRLTVL.

This chain joins TRBV5-1 and TRBJ2-5, with TRBD2 identical over 7 bases. Germline V gene data show CDR1 as SGHRS and CDR2 as YFSETQ. V was clipped by 1 base and J by 3 bases; unmatched bases: 0. This CDR3 has 13 residues. The CDR3 here is CASSLLAEETQYF. The CDR3 DNA reads as TGCGCCAGCAGCTTGCTAGCGGAAGAGACCCAGTACTTC.

Concerning this clonotype itself: Since a much larger clone is just one base distant, this may be a read error. This sequence joins TRBV7-9 and TRBJ2-3; 10 positions match TRBD2. CDR1 and CDR2 from the germline V gene are SEHNR and FQNEAQ (reference sequence). V was clipped by 2 bases and J by 10 bases; unmatched bases: 6. This CDR3 has 14 amino acids. The CDR3 loop reads CASSLSGGADAQYF. The CDR3 bases are TGTGCCAGCAGCTTAAGCGGGGGGGCTGATGCGCAGTATTTT.

This sequence joins TRBV28 and TRBJ2-2; 10 bases align to TRBD1. The CDR3 length is 14 residues. Germline V gene lookup returns CDR1 MDHEN and CDR2 SYDVKM. Trimming at V came to 6 bases and at J to 7 bases, leaving 5 bases not matched to a gene. CDR3 loop: CASRPRTGGGELFF. The CDR3 DNA reads as TGTGCCAGCAGGCCCCGGACAGGGGGCGGGGAGCTGTTTTTT.

This clonotype was observed a few times. The chain carries TRBV24-1 and TRBJ2-3; D remains unclear. Germline V gives CDR1 KGHDR, CDR2 SFDVKD. V shed 4 bases and J shed 3 bases, with 7 bases lying between them. The CDR3 runs to 13 residues. Written as DNA, the CDR3 is TGTGCCACCAGTGACCCAGTGACAGATACGCAGTATTTT. Protein sequence: CATSDPVTDTQYF.

V gene TRBV4-2 combines with J gene TRBJ2-2; either TRBD1 or TRBD2 may supply D (5 bases each). The CDR3 runs 16 residues. In germline, CDR1 is LGHNA, CDR2 YNFKEQ. V gave up 4 bases and J gave up 2 bases, with 14 bases separating them. The CDR3 region has the DNA TGTGCCAGCAGCCCGAGGGGTCAGACAAACACCGGGGAGCTGTTTTTT. Encoded protein: CASSPRGQTNTGELFF.